This T cell receptor beta chain was documented in a study of blood T cell repertoires in COVID-19. The wider study: From the United States, Italy and Spain came samples of acute and convalescent COVID-19.

How the authors handled the data: Reference gene primer amplification gave estimated nucleated cell counts. Some clones are missing from TCRdb's copy, which holds only in-frame ones; the method was immunoSEQ multiplex PCR. The D gene and trimming were derived from the DNA, and the V and J assignments and clone size from that table. The sample includes about 220,000 clones, over 75% of them seen just once. Clinical histories supplied by participants themselves formed the basis of cohort assignment. Germline V gives CDR1 SGHDN, CDR2 FVKESK. Trimming stripped 0 bases from V and 1 base from J, with 9 bases between. CDR3 length equals 15 residues. This clone was counted only a few times.

The sample taken for sequencing was PBMCs or T cells enriched from blood (not recorded which). This chain joins TRBV14 and TRBJ1-2; D is unresolved. This sequence was found in an older woman who had recovered from COVID-19. CDR3 sequence (DNA): TGTGCCAGCAGCCAAGATTTCGGGAGTAACTATGGCTACACCTTC. Protein: CASSQDFGSNYGYTF.